The T cell receptor (beta chain) described here comes from a study of blood T cell repertoires in COVID-19. Study overall: Italy, Spain and the United States were the sources of the convalescent and acute COVID-19 samples.

Profiled with immunoSEQ multiplex PCR; TCRdb holds only in-frame clones, not every one. In the table there are 310,000 or so clones, around 89% of which are singletons. V gave up 5 bases and J gave up 2 bases; unmatched junction bases: 4. Germline CDR1 reads MNHEY; CDR2 reads SVGAGI. The CDR3 consists of 14 residues. Symptom resolution, clearance, or two negative PCRs marked donors in Cohort 3 as recovered. This clonotype was obtained from a woman in her thirties or forties who had recovered from COVID-19. The sequenced sample was PBMCs or T cells enriched from blood (not recorded which). The chain employs TRBV6-5 and TRBJ2-7; 9 nucleotides line up with TRBD1. CDR3 sequence reads: CASSIRQGAYEQYF. The CDR3 nucleotides read TGTGCCAGCAGTATACGACAGGGGGCCTACGAGCAGTACTTC.